This T cell receptor beta chain was sequenced for a study of control samples from healthy donors and cancer patients. Sequencing used immunoSEQ multiplex PCR; TCRdb keeps in-frame clones, though not all of them. The sample contains 35,000 to 50,000 clones, more than 75% of which appear only once. Material: PBMCs. The TCR sequence derives from a woman aged 60-75 years with lung cancer.

CDR3 sequence reads: CARSLGTVANEKLFF. The CDR3 DNA is TGTGCCAGAAGCTTGGGGACGGTGGCTAATGAAAAACTGTTTTTT. The genes are TRBV5-3 and TRBJ1-4; D is unclear. TRBV5-3 is filed as an ORF, its function uncertain. V lost 0 bases and J lost 3, with 9 bases in between. The CDR3 is 15 residues long.